The T cell receptor beta chain under discussion was sequenced for a study of shared clonotypes between healthy human individuals. Points from the study as a whole: Naive CD4 clonotype sharing across several donors was approximately 5.2%. Non-shared clonotypes displayed generation probabilities falling below those of clonotypes present in all four donors. Sequencing depth was expected to influence donor clonotype sharing.

As to this clone: The antigen remains undetermined.

CD45RA+ naive and CD45RA-negative memory subsets were separated from CD4+ cells. The V end was cut by 6 bases, the J end by 3 bases, with 15 bases between. The CDR3 spans 16 residues. Per the germline V gene, CDR1 is MGHRA and CDR2 is YSYEKL. The assay was immunoSEQ multiplex PCR, and TCRdb's table has in-frame clones only and misses some. The sample contains about 1.1 million clones, approximately 77% of which appear only once. This chain connects TRBV4-1 to TRBJ1-6; weak D call: TRBD1 (6 bases). This sequence was found in a man between 18 and 35 years old in good health. Some clones in this sample may be carry-over from other donors' samples. Source material: memory CD4+ T cells from PBMCs. The subset: CD45RA-negative fraction. The CDR3 nucleotides read TGCGCCAGCAGAGGAGTCGGGGGCTTCTATAATTCACCCCTCCACTTT. Translation: CASRGVGGFYNSPLHF.